Listed here are 24 T cell receptor beta chains from one sample, sequenced in a study of neurological immune-mediated disorders. TCRdb called the 5' RACE reads again in MiXCR, with one record for every CDR3 protein. Of some 28,000 distinct CDR3 sequences in the sample, 5% to 7.5% were seen once. The sequenced sample was PBMCs. Receptors originate from a woman in her fifties or sixties in good health.

This clonotype was seen at least ten times. This rearrangement joins TRBV10-3 to TRBJ1-1; TRBD1 aligns across 10 bases. The germline CDR1 and CDR2 sequences are ENHRY and SYGVKD. The CDR3 runs 16 residues. V lost 3 bases and J lost 2; bases outside the gene matches: 6. This chain's CDR3 is CAISDGDRGKNTEAFF. The CDR3 region has the DNA TGTGCCATCAGTGATGGGGACAGGGGTAAAAACACTGAAGCTTTCTTT.

This clonotype was counted many times. The chain couples TRBV5-5 to TRBJ2-3, with 10 bases lining up with TRBD1. The CDR3 extends over 13 amino acids. Looked up from germline, CDR1 is SGHKS and CDR2 is YYEKEE (reference sequence). V lost 9 bases, J lost 3 bases, and 4 bases stayed unmatched. CDR3 amino acids: CATRQGATDTQYF. DNA of the CDR3: TGTGCCACCCGACAGGGGGCAACAGATACGCAGTATTTT.

In its sample, this clonotype was seen many times. V and J are TRBV25-1 and TRBJ2-7, with 8 bases lining up with TRBD1. Germline assignment: CDR1 MGHDK and CDR2 SYGVNS. The CDR3 length is 15 residues. With V trimmed by 4 bases and J by 0 bases, 5 bases remained unmatched. This CDR3 is CASSGTGSVSYEQYF. The CDR3 DNA is TGTGCCAGCAGTGGGACAGGGAGCGTCTCCTACGAGCAGTACTTC.

This clonotype has at least ten counts. J is TRBJ2-3 and V is TRBV12-3 or TRBV12-4, with D unclear. The germline V and J ends were trimmed by 2 bases and 0 bases, with 6 bases remaining between them. The CDR3 runs to 14 residues. The CDR3 coding sequence is TGTGCCAGCAGTTTAAGAACTAGCACAGATACGCAGTATTTT. It yields the protein CASSLRTSTDTQYF.

This clonotype showed up just a few times. V and J are TRBV19 and TRBJ1-5, with 8 positions matching TRBD1. Trimming took 8 bases from V and 3 from J; bases not matched to a gene: 6. The CDR3 has 14 residues. The germline gives CDR1 LNHDA, CDR2 SQIVND (reference sequence). Written as DNA, the CDR3 is TGTGCCAGTTGGGGACAGGACAACAATCAGCCCCAGCATTTT. Protein sequence: CASWGQDNNQPQHF.

This clonotype showed up many times. J is TRBJ1-3 and V is TRBV20-1, with D possibly being TRBD1 (5 bases). The V gene lost 0 bases and the J gene lost 7 bases, with 13 bases spanning the gap. Germline loops: CDR1 DFQATT, CDR2 SNEGSKA (reference sequence). CDR3 length: 14 residues. CDR3 bases: TGCAGTGCTAGAGATTCAGGGCCAATTAACACCATATATTTT. This gives the protein CSARDSGPINTIYF.

This clonotype was seen at least ten times. The chain employs TRBV27 and TRBJ2-1, with D possibly being TRBD2 (6 bases). Between the trimmed V and J ends, which lost 0 bases and 7 bases, there was a span of 25 bases. The CDR3 has 19 residues. Germline V gene lookup returns CDR1 MNHEY and CDR2 SMNVEV (reference sequence). The DNA for the CDR3 is TGTGCCAGCAGTTTATCGAGGGCCCCCGTGCGGGGTCAATCGAATGAGCAGTTCTTC. It specifies CASSLSRAPVRGQSNEQFF.

This clonotype appeared many times. The chain joins TRBV5-1 to TRBJ1-6, with 7 nucleotides matching TRBD1. The germline gives CDR1 SGHRS, CDR2 YFSETQ. V lost 6 bases and J lost 6; bases outside the gene matches: 9. The CDR3 sequence is 15 residues long. The CDR3 DNA sequence: TGCGCCAGCACCCCCGGGACAGCTTTTAATTCACCCCTCCACTTT. Amino acid sequence: CASTPGTAFNSPLHF.

This clonotype has ten or more counts. The chain employs TRBV28 and TRBJ2-1, with D unclear. Germline CDR1 is MDHEN and CDR2 is SYDVKM. Trimming stripped 4 bases from V and 0 bases from J, with 10 bases between. This CDR3 has 15 amino acids. In nucleotides, the CDR3 is TGTGCCAGCAGTTCCCCCATTAGCTCCTACAATGAGCAGTTCTTC. It yields the protein CASSSPISSYNEQFF.

This clonotype showed up many times. The gene calls are TRBV5-1 and TRBJ1-1; 9 positions match TRBD1. Germline CDR1 and CDR2: SGHRS and YFSETQ. Trimming at V came to 3 bases and at J to 3 bases, leaving 3 bases not matched to a gene. The CDR3 sequence is 14 residues long. The CDR3: CASSWTGEDTEAFF. As DNA, the CDR3 is TGCGCCAGCAGCTGGACAGGGGAGGACACTGAAGCTTTCTTT.

This clonotype was recorded at least ten times. This chain uses TRBV7-2 with TRBJ2-2; a possible D gene is TRBD2 (5 bases). Germline assignment: CDR1 SGHTA and CDR2 FQGNSA. The CDR3 totals 12 residues. V lost 3 bases, J lost 7 bases, and 6 bases lay in between. The CDR3: CASSFRGGELFF. The DNA for the CDR3 is TGTGCCAGCAGCTTCCGGGGCGGGGAGCTGTTTTTT.

In this sample, this clonotype turned up many times. The chain couples TRBV5-1 to TRBJ2-3; D could derive from TRBD1 or TRBD2 (5 bases each). There are 17 residues in the CDR3. Germline CDR1 and CDR2: SGHRS and YFSETQ. Trimming pared 2 bases from V and 1 base from J, leaving 17 bases between. This CDR3 reads CASSLGTAKIGTDTQYF. The CDR3 DNA reads as TGCGCCAGCAGCTTAGGGACGGCGAAGATCGGCACAGATACGCAGTATTTT. The variable domain in full, with the rest retrieved from reference TRBV5-1 and TRBJ2-3, is KAGVTQTPRYLIKTRGQQVTLSCSPISGHRSVSWYQQTPGQGLQFLFEYFSETQRNKGNFPGRFSGRQFSNSRSEMNVSTLELGDSALYLCASSLGTAKIGTDTQYFGPGTRLTVL.

Worth noting for this clonotype: A much larger clone lies a single base off, so this may be a read error. This chain connects TRBV7-6 to TRBJ1-2; no clear D. Per the germline V gene, CDR1 is SGHVS and CDR2 is FNYEAQ. With 5 bases removed from V and 4 bases from J, the gap between germline ends came to 11 bases. The CDR3 covers 13 residues. CDR3 sequence reads: CASSLGSTYGYTF. CDR3 DNA sequence: TGTGCCAGCAGCCTAGGGTCCACCTATGGCTACACCTTC. The variable domain in full, with the rest retrieved from reference TRBV7-6 and TRBJ1-2, is GAGVSQSPRYKVTKRGQDVALRCDPISGHVSLYWYRQALGQGPEFLTYFNYEAQQDKSGLPNDRFSAERPEGSISTLTIQRTEQRDSAMYRCASSLGSTYGYTFGSGTRLTVV.

This clonotype was detected ten times or more. The chain is built from TRBV27 and TRBJ1-5, with D unclear. CDR1 is MNHEY, CDR2 SMNVEV, per germline (reference sequence). V lost 3 bases and J lost 3, with 9 bases in between. The CDR3 spans 14 residues. Written as DNA, the CDR3 is TGTGCCAGCAGTTTGGCACAGTCCAATCAGCCCCAGCATTTT. This translates into CASSLAQSNQPQHF.

This clonotype was seen many times. This chain connects TRBV20-1 to TRBJ2-1; TRBD2 matches at 14 bases. Germline CDR1 is DFQATT and CDR2 is SNEGSKA (reference sequence). Trimming at V came to 6 bases and at J to 8 bases, leaving 9 bases not matched to a gene. The CDR3 runs to 15 residues. The CDR3 sequence: CSAKTSGGAIDEQFF. CDR3 nucleotide sequence: TGCAGTGCCAAGACTAGCGGGGGGGCCATCGATGAGCAGTTCTTC.

At least ten counts were recorded for this clonotype. This sequence joins TRBV27 and TRBJ1-5, with D unresolved. The CDR3 sequence is 13 residues long. Germline V gene data show CDR1 as MNHEY and CDR2 as SMNVEV (reference sequence). Trimming removed 2 bases from V and 4 bases from J, with 6 bases in between. The CDR3 DNA follows: TGTGCCAGCAGTTTACGCGGGAATCAGCCCCAGCATTTT. This translates into CASSLRGNQPQHF.

This clonotype showed up just once. This may stem from a read error, because a much larger clone lies one nucleotide away. This chain connects TRBV29-1 to TRBJ2-5; D tentatively reads TRBD1 or TRBD2 (6 bases each). The germline gives CDR1 SQVTM, CDR2 ANQGSEA. The CDR3 contains 13 residues. In DNA form, the CDR3 reads TGCAGCGTTGATTCGGGGGCTTGGGAGACCCTGTACTTC. It codes for CSVDSGAWETLYF. Combining the CDR3 with reference TRBV29-1 and TRBJ2-5 gives the whole variable domain SAVISQKPSRDICQRGTSLTIQCQVDSQVTMMFWYRQQPGQSLTLIATANQGSEATYESGFVIDKFPISRPNLTFSTLTVSNMSPEDSSIYLCSVDSGAWETLYFGPGTRLLVL.

This clonotype was seen at least ten times. The rearrangement uses TRBV20-1 and TRBJ2-3; 7 bases fit TRBD2. Trimming at V came to 0 bases and at J to 4 bases, leaving 4 bases not matched to a gene. CDR1 and CDR2 (germline): DFQATT, SNEGSKA (reference sequence). CDR3 size: 14 residues. The CDR3: CSARDRAGADTQYF. CDR3 coding DNA: TGCAGTGCTAGAGATAGGGCGGGGGCAGATACGCAGTATTTT.

This clonotype was recorded at least ten times. The V call is TRBV12-3 or TRBV12-4, the J call TRBJ1-6, with unresolved D. This CDR3 contains 12 residues. V was pared by 2 bases and J by 8 bases, with 4 bases between. CDR3 residues: CASSLSDSPLHF. Written as DNA, the CDR3 is TGTGCCAGCAGTTTAAGTGATTCACCCCTCCACTTT.

This clonotype was seen repeatedly, ten times or more. The chain joins TRBV12-3 or TRBV12-4 to TRBJ2-2, with D perhaps TRBD1 or TRBD2 (5 bases each). The germline V and J ends were trimmed by 3 bases and 4 bases, with 9 bases remaining between them. There are 14 residues in the CDR3. The CDR3 sequence is CASSFAGTTGELFF. DNA for the CDR3: TGTGCCAGCAGTTTTGCTGGGACCACCGGGGAGCTGTTTTTT.

Many counts were recorded for this clonotype. This chain connects TRBV5-1 to TRBJ1-1; no clear D. Trimming took 4 bases from V and 8 from J, leaving 15 bases between them. The CDR3 totals 13 residues. Looked up from germline, CDR1 is SGHRS and CDR2 is YFSETQ. CDR3 in DNA: TGCGCCAGCAGCCCACGGGGAGAGCCGGAAGCTTTCTTT. Translation gives CASSPRGEPEAFF.

At least ten counts were recorded for this clonotype. This chain connects TRBV10-3 to TRBJ2-3; 11 nucleotides match TRBD2. The ends lost 2 bases at V and 3 bases at J; junction bases unmatched: 13. Germline V CDR1 and CDR2: ENHRY, SYGVKD. The CDR3 contains 19 residues. The CDR3 DNA reads as TGTGCCATCAGTGAGGGTCGCCTAGCGGGAGGTTTAGATACAGATACGCAGTATTTT. The encoded protein is CAISEGRLAGGLDTDTQYF.

This clonotype was recorded at least ten times. The rearrangement links TRBV25-1 to TRBJ2-1, with a possible D match to TRBD1 (6 bases). Per germline, CDR1 MGHDK and CDR2 SYGVNS. This CDR3 contains 15 residues. V was shortened by 6 bases and J by 2 bases, with 14 bases between the two germline ends. Written as DNA, the CDR3 is TGTGCCAGCAGAGGGGACACCAAAACCTACAATGAGCAGTTCTTC. Its protein product is CASRGDTKTYNEQFF. The variable domain in full, completed from reference TRBV25-1 and TRBJ2-1, reads EADIYQTPRYLVIGTGKKITLECSQTMGHDKMYWYQQDPGMELHLIHYSYGVNSTEKGDLSSESTVSRIRTEHFPLTLESARPSHTSQYLCASRGDTKTYNEQFFGPGTRLTVL.

This clonotype was counted at least ten times. This chain links TRBV10-3 with TRBJ2-1, with a possible D match to TRBD1 (6 bases). The V gene lost 5 bases and the J gene lost 6 bases, with 14 bases spanning the gap. Germline V CDR1 and CDR2: ENHRY, SYGVKD. The CDR3 loop spans 14 amino acids. This CDR3 reads CAISRAGATNEQFF. The CDR3 nucleotides read TGTGCCATCAGTCGGGCAGGGGCCACCAATGAGCAGTTCTTC.